The next 2 T cell receptor beta chains were all read from a single sample in a study of tumor-infiltrating lymphocytes in primary liver carcinoma. Unsorted whole blood supplied the RNA, and germline DNA was extracted too. TCR beta cDNA was made from 500 ng total RNA with a constant-region primer. ARM-PCR, slightly modified, supplied the TCR beta libraries through three nested multiplex PCR rounds. In the first two PCR rounds, TRBV1-TRBV30 forward primers were paired with a C-beta reverse primer, and each round lasted around 10 cycles. One entry per CDR3 protein, called by TCRdb with MiXCR from the multiplex PCR reads. The table shows just over 300,000 distinct CDR3 sequences, with roughly three fifths occurring only once. What was sequenced was peripheral blood. The receptors were gathered from a woman aged 25 to 39 with primary liver carcinoma and hepatitis B virus infection.

Turning to this clonotype: A much larger clone lies a single base off, so this may be a read error. This sequence joins TRBV6-2 or TRBV6-3 and TRBJ1-4, with D unresolved. The CDR3 consists of 15 residues. The germline gives CDR1 MNHEY, CDR2 SVGEGT. The V end was cut by 5 bases, the J end by 5 bases, with 15 bases between. CDR3 residues: CASSPPAGGNEKLFF. As DNA, the CDR3 is TGTGCCAGCAGTCCCCCCGCCGGTGGAAATGAAAAACTGTTTTTT.

The count of this clonotype is one. The chain links TRBV24-1 to TRBJ1-2; TRBD1 matches at 9 bases. Trimming cost V 7 bases and J 9 bases; bases outside gene matches: 5. The CDR3 is made up of 12 amino acids. Germline CDR1 is KGHDR and CDR2 is SFDVKD. The CDR3 sequence: CATSPGQGRYTF. The CDR3 DNA follows: TGTGCCACCAGCCCGGGACAGGGACGCTACACCTTC.